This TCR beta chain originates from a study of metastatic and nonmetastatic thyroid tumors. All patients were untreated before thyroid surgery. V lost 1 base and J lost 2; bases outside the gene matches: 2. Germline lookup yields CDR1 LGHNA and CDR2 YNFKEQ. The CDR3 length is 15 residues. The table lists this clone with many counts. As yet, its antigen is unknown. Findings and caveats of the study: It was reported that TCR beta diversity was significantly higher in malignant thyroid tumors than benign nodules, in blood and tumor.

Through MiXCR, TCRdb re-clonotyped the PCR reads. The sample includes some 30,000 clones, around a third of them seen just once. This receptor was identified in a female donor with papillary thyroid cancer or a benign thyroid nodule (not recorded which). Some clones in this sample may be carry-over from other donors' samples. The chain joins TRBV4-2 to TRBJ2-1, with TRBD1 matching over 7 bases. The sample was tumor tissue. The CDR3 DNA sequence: TGTGCCAGCAGCCAAGGTCAGGGGGCCTACAATGAGCAGTTCTTC. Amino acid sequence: CASSQGQGAYNEQFF.